This T cell receptor (beta chain) stems from a study of identical twins. This clonotype was seen only a few times. Its target is unknown. In germline, CDR1 is SGHAT, CDR2 FQNNGV. The length of the CDR3 is 12 residues. V was shortened by 1 base and J by 12 bases, with 10 bases between the two germline ends. Study-level points and caveats: Findings depended on cross-sectional statistics rather than tracking the same donors. Invariant T cells like MAIT and iNKT could partly confound the zero-insertion analyses.

Carrying unique molecular identifiers, the cDNA also gained a universal primer site through template switching. TCRdb reanalysed the 5' RACE reads using MiXCR and keeps one entry per CDR3 protein. Found here are some 1,600,000 distinct CDR3 sequences, around 33% of them singletons; the top ten hold about 0.3%. The sample comprised cord blood. The sequence came from a newborn girl in good health. This chain connects TRBV11-2 to TRBJ2-1; a possible D gene is TRBD2 (6 bases). The CDR3 sequence is CASSLGLGGQFF. In DNA, the CDR3 is TGTGCCAGCAGCTTAGGGTTGGGGGGGCAGTTCTTC. The full variable domain, in which reference TRBV11-2 and TRBJ2-1 provide the parts outside the CDR3, is EAGVAQSPRYKIIEKRQSVAFWCNPISGHATLYWYQQILGQGPKLLIQFQNNGVVDDSQLPKDRFSAERLKGVDSTLKIQPAKLEDSAVYLCASSLGLGGQFFGPGTRLTVL.